The sequence of this T cell receptor beta chain was determined in a study of blood T cell repertoires in COVID-19. In the study overall: The United States, Italy and Spain provided the acute and convalescent COVID-19 samples.

This clone was counted only a few times. In the study's own analysis: Estimation of nucleated cell counts was performed using reference gene primer amplification. The table came from immunoSEQ multiplex PCR; TCRdb's copy has only in-frame clones and leaves some out. Clonal size and the V and J genes are those of that table, whereas D and trimming came from the DNA. The sample lists 240,000 or so clones; more than 75% were seen once. Living in about two dozen US areas, the participants were between about 18 and 95 years of age. Donors were grouped by their self-reported clinical history. V shed 4 bases and J 3 bases; nucleotides not matched to a gene: 3. Germline V CDR1 and CDR2: SGHRS, YFSETQ. This CDR3 region has 15 residues.

The TCR comes from a woman aged 40 to 50 with acute COVID-19. The rearrangement links TRBV5-1 to TRBJ1-3; 11 bases are shared with TRBD1. The source material was PBMCs or T cells enriched from blood (not recorded which). The CDR3 region has the DNA TGCGCCAGCAGCCAAGGGACAGGGGGTGGAAACACCATATATTTT. Its translation is CASSQGTGGGNTIYF.